Listed here is a single T cell receptor beta chain. The record originates from a study of blood T cell repertoires in COVID-19. Study-level background: The samples span acute and convalescent COVID-19 from the United States, Italy and Spain.

Germline lookup yields CDR1 LNHDA and CDR2 SQIVND (reference sequence). Trimming took 4 bases from V and 0 from J, leaving 13 bases between them. There are 16 residues in the CDR3. The data were produced by immunoSEQ multiplex PCR, yet TCRdb's version contains in-frame clones alone and is incomplete. The sample has around 26,000 clones, 80% to 95% seen once. The sequenced material came from peripheral blood. The TCR comes from a human donor in a cohort sampled during active COVID-19. This rearrangement joins TRBV19 to TRBJ2-1; TRBD2 might be the D (5 bases). Here the CDR3 reads CASSRETTSSYNEQFF. CDR3 in DNA: TGTGCCAGTAGTAGGGAGACAACCAGCTCCTACAATGAGCAGTTCTTC.